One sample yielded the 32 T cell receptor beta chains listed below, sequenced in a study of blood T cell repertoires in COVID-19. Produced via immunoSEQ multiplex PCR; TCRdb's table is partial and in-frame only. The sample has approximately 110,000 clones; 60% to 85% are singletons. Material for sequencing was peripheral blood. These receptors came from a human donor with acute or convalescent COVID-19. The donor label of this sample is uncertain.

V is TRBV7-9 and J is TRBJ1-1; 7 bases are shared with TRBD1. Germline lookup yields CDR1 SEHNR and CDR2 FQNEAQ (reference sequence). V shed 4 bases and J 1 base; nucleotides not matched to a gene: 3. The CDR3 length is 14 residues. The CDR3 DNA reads TGTGCCAGCAGCTCGGGACAGTCGAACACTGAAGCTTTCTTT. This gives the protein CASSSGQSNTEAFF.

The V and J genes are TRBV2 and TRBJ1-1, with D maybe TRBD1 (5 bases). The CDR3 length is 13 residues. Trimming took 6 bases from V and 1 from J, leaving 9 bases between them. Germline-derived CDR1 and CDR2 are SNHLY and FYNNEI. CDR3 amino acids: CASREGWNTEAFF. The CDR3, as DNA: TGTGCCAGCAGGGAGGGGTGGAACACTGAAGCTTTCTTT.

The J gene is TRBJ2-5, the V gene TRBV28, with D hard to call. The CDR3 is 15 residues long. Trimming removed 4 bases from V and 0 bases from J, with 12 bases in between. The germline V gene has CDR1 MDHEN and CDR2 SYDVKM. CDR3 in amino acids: CASSYPLADQETQYF. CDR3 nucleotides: TGTGCCAGCAGTTACCCTCTGGCGGACCAAGAGACCCAGTACTTC.

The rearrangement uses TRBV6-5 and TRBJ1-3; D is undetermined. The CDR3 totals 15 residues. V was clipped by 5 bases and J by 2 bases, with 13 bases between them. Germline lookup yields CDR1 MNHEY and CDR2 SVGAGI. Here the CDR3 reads CASSPQLGTGNTIYF. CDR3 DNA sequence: TGTGCCAGCAGTCCCCAACTGGGCACTGGAAACACCATATATTTT.

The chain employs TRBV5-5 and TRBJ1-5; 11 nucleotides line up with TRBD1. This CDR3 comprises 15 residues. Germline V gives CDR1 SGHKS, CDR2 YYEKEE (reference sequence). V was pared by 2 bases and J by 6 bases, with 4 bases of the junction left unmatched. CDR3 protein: CASSFSGQGVQPQHF. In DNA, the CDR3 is TGTGCCAGCAGCTTCTCGGGACAGGGGGTTCAGCCCCAGCATTTT.

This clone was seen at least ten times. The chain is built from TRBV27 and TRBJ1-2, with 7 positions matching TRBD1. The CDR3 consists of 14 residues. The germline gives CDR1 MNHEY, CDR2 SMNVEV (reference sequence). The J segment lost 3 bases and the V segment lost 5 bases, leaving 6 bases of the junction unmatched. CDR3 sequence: CASSTAGTDYGYTF. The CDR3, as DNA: TGTGCCAGCAGTACCGCGGGGACAGACTATGGCTACACCTTC.

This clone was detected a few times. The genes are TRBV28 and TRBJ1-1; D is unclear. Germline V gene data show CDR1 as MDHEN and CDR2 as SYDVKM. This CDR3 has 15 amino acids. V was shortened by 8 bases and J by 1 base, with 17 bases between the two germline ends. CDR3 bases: TGTGCCAGCTATAAATTGGTCCGGTCGAACACTGAAGCTTTCTTT. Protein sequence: CASYKLVRSNTEAFF.

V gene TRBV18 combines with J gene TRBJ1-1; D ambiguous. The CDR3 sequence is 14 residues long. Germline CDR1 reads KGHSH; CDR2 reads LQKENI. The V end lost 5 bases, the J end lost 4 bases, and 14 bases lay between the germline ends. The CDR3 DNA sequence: TGTGCCAGCTCATCTCGGCGACTGGGCACTGAAGCTTTCTTT. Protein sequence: CASSSRRLGTEAFF.

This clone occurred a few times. CDR3 loop: CASSDRGHSNQPQHF. The DNA of the CDR3 is TGTGCCAGCAGTGATCGGGGTCATAGCAATCAGCCCCAGCATTTT. V and J are TRBV2 and TRBJ1-5, with unresolved D. The CDR3 spans 15 residues. V shed 3 bases and J shed 0 bases, with 9 bases lying between them. Germline loops: CDR1 SNHLY, CDR2 FYNNEI. The entire variable domain, with the rest obtained from reference TRBV2 and TRBJ1-5, is as follows: EPEVTQTPSHQVTQMGQEVILRCVPISNHLYFYWYRQILGQKVEFLVSFYNNEISEKSEIFDDQFSVERPDGSNFTLKIRSTKLEDSAMYFCASSDRGHSNQPQHFGDGTRLSIL.

CDR3 loop: CASSYYAGKETQYF. CDR3 DNA sequence: TGTGCCAGCAGTTACTACGCGGGAAAAGAGACCCAGTACTTC. The rearrangement joins TRBV6-6 to TRBJ2-5; weak D call: TRBD2 (6 bases). The CDR3 runs 14 residues. The ends were cut back, 1 base at V and 3 bases at J, with 9 bases in the middle. Germline lookup yields CDR1 MNHNY and CDR2 SVGAGI (reference sequence).

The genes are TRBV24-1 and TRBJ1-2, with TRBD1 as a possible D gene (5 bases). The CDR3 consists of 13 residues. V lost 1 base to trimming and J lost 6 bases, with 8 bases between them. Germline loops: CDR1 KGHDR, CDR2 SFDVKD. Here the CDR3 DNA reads TGTGCCACCAGTGATTTTCAGACAGATGGCTACACCTTC. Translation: CATSDFQTDGYTF.

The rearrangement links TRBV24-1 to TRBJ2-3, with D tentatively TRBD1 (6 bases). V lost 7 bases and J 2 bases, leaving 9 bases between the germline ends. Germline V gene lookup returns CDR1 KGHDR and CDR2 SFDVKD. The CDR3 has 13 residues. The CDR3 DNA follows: TGTGCCACCAGCGGACAGATCACAGATACGCAGTATTTT. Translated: CATSGQITDTQYF.

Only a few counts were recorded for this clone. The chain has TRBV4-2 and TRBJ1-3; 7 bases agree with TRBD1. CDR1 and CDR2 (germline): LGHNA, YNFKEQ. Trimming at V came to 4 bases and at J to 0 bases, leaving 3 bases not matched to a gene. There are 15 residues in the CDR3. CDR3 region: CASSPDRYSGNTIYF. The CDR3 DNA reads TGTGCCAGCAGCCCGGACAGGTACTCTGGAAACACCATATATTTT.

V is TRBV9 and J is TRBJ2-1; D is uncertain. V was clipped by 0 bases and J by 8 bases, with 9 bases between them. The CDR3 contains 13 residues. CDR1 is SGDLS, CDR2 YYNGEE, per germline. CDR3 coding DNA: TGTGCCAGCAGCGTAGTTGTGGCCGATGAGCAGTTCTTC. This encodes CASSVVVADEQFF.

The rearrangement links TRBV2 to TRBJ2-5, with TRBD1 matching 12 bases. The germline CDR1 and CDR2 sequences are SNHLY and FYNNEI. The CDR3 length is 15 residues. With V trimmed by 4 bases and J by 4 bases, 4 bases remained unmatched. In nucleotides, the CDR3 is TGTGCCAGCAGTGGGGACAGGGGGCGTGGAGAGACCCAGTACTTC. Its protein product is CASSGDRGRGETQYF.

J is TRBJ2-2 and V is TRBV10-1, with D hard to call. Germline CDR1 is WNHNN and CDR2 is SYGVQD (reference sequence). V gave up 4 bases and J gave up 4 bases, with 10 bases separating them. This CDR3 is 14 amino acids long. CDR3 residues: CASSALPGTGELFF. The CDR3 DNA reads TGCGCCAGCAGTGCACTACCTGGCACCGGGGAGCTGTTTTTT.

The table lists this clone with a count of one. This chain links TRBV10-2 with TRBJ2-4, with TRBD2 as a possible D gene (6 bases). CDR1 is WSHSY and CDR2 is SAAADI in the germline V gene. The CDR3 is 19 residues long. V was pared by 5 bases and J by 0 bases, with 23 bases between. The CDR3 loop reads CASSHRTPVEGLAKNIQYF. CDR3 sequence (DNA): TGCGCCAGCAGTCACCGGACTCCGGTGGAGGGCTTAGCCAAAAACATTCAGTACTTC.

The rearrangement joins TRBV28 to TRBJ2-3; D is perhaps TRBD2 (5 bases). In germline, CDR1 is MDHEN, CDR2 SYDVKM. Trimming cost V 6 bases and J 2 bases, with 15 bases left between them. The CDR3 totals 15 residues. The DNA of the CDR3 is TGTGCCAGCAGCTCTATAGGGAGCCCCACAGATACGCAGTATTTT. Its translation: CASSSIGSPTDTQYF.

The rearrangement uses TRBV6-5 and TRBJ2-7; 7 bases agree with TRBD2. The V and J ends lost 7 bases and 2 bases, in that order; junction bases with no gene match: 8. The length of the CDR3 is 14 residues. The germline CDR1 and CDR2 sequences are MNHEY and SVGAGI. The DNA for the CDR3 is TGTGCCAGCACTCTAAGCGGGGTGGCCTACGAGCAGTACGTC. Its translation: CASTLSGVAYEQYV.

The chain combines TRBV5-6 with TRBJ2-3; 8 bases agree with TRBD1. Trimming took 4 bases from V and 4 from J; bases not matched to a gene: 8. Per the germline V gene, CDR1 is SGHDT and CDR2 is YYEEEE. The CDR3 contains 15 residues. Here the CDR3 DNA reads TGTGCCAGCAGCCCGGACAGGGCTGCCGCAGATACGCAGTATTTT. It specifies CASSPDRAAADTQYF.

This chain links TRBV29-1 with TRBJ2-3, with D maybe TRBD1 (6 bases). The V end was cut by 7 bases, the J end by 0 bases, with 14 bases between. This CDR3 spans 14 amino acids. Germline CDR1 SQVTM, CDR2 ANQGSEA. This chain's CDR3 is CSAIDRLSTDTQYF. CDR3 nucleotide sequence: TGCAGCGCGATCGACAGGCTGAGCACAGATACGCAGTATTTT.

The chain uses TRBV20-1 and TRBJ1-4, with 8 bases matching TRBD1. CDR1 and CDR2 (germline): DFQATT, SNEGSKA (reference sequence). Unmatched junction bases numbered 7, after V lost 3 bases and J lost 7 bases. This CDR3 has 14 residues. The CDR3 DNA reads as TGCAGTGCTAGTAGGGCAGGGGGCTTTGAAAAACTGTTTTTT. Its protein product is CSASRAGGFEKLFF.

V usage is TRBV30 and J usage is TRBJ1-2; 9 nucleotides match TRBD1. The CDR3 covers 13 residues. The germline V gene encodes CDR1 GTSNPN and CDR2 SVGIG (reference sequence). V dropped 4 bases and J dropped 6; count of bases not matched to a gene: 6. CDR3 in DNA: TGTGCCTGGACGCCTGGGACAGGGAATGGCTACACCTTC. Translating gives CAWTPGTGNGYTF. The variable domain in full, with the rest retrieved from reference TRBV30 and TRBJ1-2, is SQTIHQWPATLVQPVGSPLSLECTVEGTSNPNLYWYRQAAGRGLQLLFYSVGIGQISSEVPQNLSASRPQDRQFILSSKKLLLSDSGFYLCAWTPGTGNGYTFGSGTRLTVV.

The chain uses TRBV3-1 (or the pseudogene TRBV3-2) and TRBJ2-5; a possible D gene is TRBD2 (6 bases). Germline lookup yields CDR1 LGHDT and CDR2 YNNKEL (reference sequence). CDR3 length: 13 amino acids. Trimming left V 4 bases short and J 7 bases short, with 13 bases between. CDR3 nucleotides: TGTGCCAGCAGCCGCGACCGAGCGGGGACCCAGTACTTC. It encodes CASSRDRAGTQYF.

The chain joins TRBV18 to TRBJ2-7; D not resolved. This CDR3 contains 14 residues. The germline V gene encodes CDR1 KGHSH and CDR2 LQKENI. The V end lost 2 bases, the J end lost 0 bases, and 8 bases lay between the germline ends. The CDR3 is CASSPSHSSYEQYV. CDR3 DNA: TGTGCCAGCTCACCATCTCACAGCTCCTACGAGCAGTACGTC.

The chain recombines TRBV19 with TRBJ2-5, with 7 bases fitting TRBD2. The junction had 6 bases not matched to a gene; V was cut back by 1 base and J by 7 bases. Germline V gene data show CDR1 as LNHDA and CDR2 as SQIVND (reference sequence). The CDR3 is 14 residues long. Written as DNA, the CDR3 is TGTGCCAGTAGTATAGGGGTGGTAGCGGGGACCCAGTACTTC. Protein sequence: CASSIGVVAGTQYF.

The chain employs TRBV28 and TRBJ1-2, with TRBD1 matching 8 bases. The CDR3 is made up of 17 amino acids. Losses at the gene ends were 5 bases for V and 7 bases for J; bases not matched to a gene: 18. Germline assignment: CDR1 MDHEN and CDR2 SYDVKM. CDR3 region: CASSAKLGTGYLSGYTF. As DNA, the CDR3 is TGTGCCAGCAGTGCAAAACTAGGGACAGGTTACTTGAGTGGCTACACCTTC.

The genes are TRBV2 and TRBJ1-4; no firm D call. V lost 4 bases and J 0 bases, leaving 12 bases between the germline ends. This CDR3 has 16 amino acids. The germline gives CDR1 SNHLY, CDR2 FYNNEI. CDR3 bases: TGTGCCAGCAGTGCAATTGGCGGGGCAACTAATGAAAAACTGTTTTTT. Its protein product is CASSAIGGATNEKLFF.

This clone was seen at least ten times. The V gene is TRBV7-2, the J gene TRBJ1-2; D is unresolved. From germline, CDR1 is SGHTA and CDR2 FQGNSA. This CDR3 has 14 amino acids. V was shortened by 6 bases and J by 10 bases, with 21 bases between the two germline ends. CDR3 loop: CASSGGFSFVAYTF. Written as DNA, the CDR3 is TGTGCCAGCAGTGGAGGGTTCAGTTTCGTTGCCTACACCTTC.

The CDR3 coding sequence is TGCGCCAGCAGCTTGGTGGGACAGGCTTCTAACTATGGCTACACCTTC. This translates into CASSLVGQASNYGYTF. This sequence joins TRBV5-1 and TRBJ1-2; 8 positions match TRBD1. The V gene's germline CDR1 is SGHRS and CDR2 YFSETQ. The CDR3 covers 16 residues. Trimming at V came to 0 bases and at J to 0 bases, leaving 4 bases not matched to a gene. The full variable domain, its missing parts supplied by reference TRBV5-1 and TRBJ1-2, is KAGVTQTPRYLIKTRGQQVTLSCSPISGHRSVSWYQQTPGQGLQFLFEYFSETQRNKGNFPGRFSGRQFSNSRSEMNVSTLELGDSALYLCASSLVGQASNYGYTFGSGTRLTVV.

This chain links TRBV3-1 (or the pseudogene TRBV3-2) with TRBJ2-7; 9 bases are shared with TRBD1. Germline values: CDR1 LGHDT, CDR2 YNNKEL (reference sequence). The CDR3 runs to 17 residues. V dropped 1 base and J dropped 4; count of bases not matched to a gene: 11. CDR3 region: CASSQGSFDRGAYEQYV. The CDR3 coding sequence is TGTGCCAGCAGCCAAGGTAGTTTCGACAGGGGGGCGTACGAGCAGTACGTC.

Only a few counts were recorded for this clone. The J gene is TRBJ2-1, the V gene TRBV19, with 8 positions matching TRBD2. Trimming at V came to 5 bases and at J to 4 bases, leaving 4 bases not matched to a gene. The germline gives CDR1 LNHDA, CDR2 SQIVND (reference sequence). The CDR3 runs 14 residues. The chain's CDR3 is CASSPTGGYNEQFF. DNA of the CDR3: TGTGCCAGTAGTCCAACGGGGGGGTACAATGAGCAGTTCTTC. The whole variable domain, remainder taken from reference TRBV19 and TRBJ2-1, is DGGITQSPKYLFRKEGQNVTLSCEQNLNHDAMYWYRQDPGQGLRLIYYSQIVNDFQKGDIAEGYSVSREKKESFPLTVTSAQKNPTAFYLCASSPTGGYNEQFFGPGTRLTVL.